This record covers a single T cell receptor beta chain. The antigen is unknown. The data derive from a study of CD8 T cells in Susac syndrome. General study points: In Susac syndrome, the CD4+ T cell repertoires did not show clonal expansion.

Each Susac syndrome patient had definite or probable disease by recently defined criteria. The RNA input was about 0.45 to 1 ug, and it was reverse transcribed with random hexamers. Multiplex PCR with immunoSEQ amplified the TCR beta CDR3 across 54 Vbeta and 13 Jbeta. TCRdb reprocessed the immunoSEQ multiplex PCR reads with MiXCR, giving one entry per CDR3 protein. The data show some 150,000 distinct CDR3 sequences, with over 90% seen just once and roughly 0.15% held by the top ten. The sequenced material came from CD4+ T cells from PBMCs. The receptor comes from a human donor with Susac syndrome.

The CDR3 region is CASSRNTGTLQETQYF. The CDR3 nucleotides read TGTGCCAGCTCTCGAAACACCGGGACACTACAAGAGACCCAGTACTTC. This chain joins TRBV18 and TRBJ2-5; D perhaps matches TRBD1 (6 bases). This CDR3 is built from 16 residues. Trimming took 6 bases from V and 2 from J, leaving 19 bases between them. Germline-derived CDR1 and CDR2 are KGHSH and LQKENI.